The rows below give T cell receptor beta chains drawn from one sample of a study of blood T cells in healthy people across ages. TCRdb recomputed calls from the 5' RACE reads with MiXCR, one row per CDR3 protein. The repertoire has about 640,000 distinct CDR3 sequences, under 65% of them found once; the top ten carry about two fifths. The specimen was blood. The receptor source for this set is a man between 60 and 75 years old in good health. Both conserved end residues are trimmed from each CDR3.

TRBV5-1 ASSRTSGGNQETQY
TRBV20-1 SATGDLEETQY
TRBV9 ASSVAGQGANEQF
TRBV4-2 ASSQGGGGLYEQY
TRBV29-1 SVEGPPGAAAEAF
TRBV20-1 SAEGQPSYNEQF
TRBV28 ASTFPGQGRDEQF
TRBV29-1 SVGGGRVGLETQY
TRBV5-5 ASSLALAENEQF
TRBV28 ASSTGYEQY
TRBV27 ASSLSRTSSINEQF
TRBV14 ASSQTGQY
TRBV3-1 ASSQEDRGWDTNVLT
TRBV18 ASSPGTGGNEKLF
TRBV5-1 ASSLGRGTIEQY
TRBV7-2 ASSSGTSLDEQF
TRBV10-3 AISEEGAQETQY
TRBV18 ASSPLGTGAEGYT
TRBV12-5 ASGTGTGMSGELF
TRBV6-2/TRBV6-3 ASSYSPVYEQY
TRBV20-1 SALRTGGPHEQY
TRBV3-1 ASSQLPGGVQETQY
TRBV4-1 ASSQVKRGPGDTGELF
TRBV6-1 ASIPSWGDLNNSPLH
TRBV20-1 SAHGQVYNEQF
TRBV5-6 ASSFRAPNEKLF
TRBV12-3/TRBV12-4 ASSRRDSRHYGQF
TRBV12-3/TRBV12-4 ASSFGAGASYGYT
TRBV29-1 SVSDRVKNIQY
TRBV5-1 ASSSGGQAPSDQPQH
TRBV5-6 ASSLVLAGVNEQY
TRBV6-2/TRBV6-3 ASSYSIAREQY
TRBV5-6 ASSSSGGAQYNEQF
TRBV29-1 SADASLGEQF
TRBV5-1 ASRENSNQPQH
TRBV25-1 ASSDYGQGAGETQY
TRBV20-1 SARARRLAVHEQF
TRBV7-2 ASSLGAGPDTQY
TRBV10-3 AISEHNEKLF
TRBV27 ASSFRREADIQY
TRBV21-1 ASSNAPGVLNYEQY
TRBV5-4 ASSDPGQGVYIQY
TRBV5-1 ASSLDRPSNEQF
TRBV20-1 SARRSQGCGYT
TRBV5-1 ASSDGTSDTQY
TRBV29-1 SARGGHEQF
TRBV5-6 ASRSPGGPFTEAF
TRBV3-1 ASSQAWRLAGGTDTQY
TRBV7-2 ASSWGLRSETQY
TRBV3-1 ASSQDWRQEKLF